This passage covers 10 T cell receptor beta chains from one sample sequenced in a study of cytomegalovirus exposure and HLA in healthy donors. PCR used 60 Vbeta primers and 13 Jbeta primers. The data were produced by immunoSEQ multiplex PCR, yet TCRdb's version contains in-frame clones alone and is incomplete. The table has fewer than 200,000 clones, roughly 84% seen once. Sequenced: PBMCs. Every receptor here comes from a male donor in good health and CMV-seronegative.

This chain uses TRBV2 with TRBJ2-4, with 9 nucleotides matching TRBD1. The CDR3 is 18 residues long. V dropped 3 bases and J dropped 0; count of bases not matched to a gene: 9. Germline CDR1 reads SNHLY; CDR2 reads FYNNEI. DNA for the CDR3: TGTGCCAGCAGTGACAGGGACAGGGAACTTCTAGCCAAAAACATTCAGTACTTC. It is translated as CASSDRDRELLAKNIQYF.

The CDR3 nucleotides read TGTGCCAGTAGTATAGGAGGGGGCCAAGAGACCCAGTACTTC. Its translation is CASSIGGGQETQYF. The chain uses TRBV19 and TRBJ2-5; the D gene is possibly TRBD1 (6 bases). CDR3 length: 14 amino acids. Trimming removed 1 base at V and 1 base at J, with 7 bases between. Germline CDR1 is LNHDA and CDR2 is SQIVND (reference sequence).

The chain has TRBV11-2 and TRBJ2-3; 14 bases line up with TRBD2. J was trimmed by 6 bases and V by 5 bases; bases with no gene match: 7. The length of the CDR3 is 16 residues. The germline V gene has CDR1 SGHAT and CDR2 FQNNGV. CDR3 nucleotide sequence: TGTGCCAGCAGCCCAGGACTAGCGGGGGGATTGGATACGCAGTATTTT. It translates to CASSPGLAGGLDTQYF.

The chain links TRBV5-1 to TRBJ1-6, with TRBD1 as a possible D gene (6 bases). Germline V gene lookup returns CDR1 SGHRS and CDR2 YFSETQ. Trimming took 4 bases from V and 8 from J, leaving 19 bases between them. This CDR3 region has 16 residues. CDR3 bases: TGCGCCAGCAGCCCAGCCAGCCCAGGGGCGGATTCACCCCTCCACTTT. The encoded protein is CASSPASPGADSPLHF.

The rearrangement joins TRBV4-2 to TRBJ1-3, with D hard to call. The CDR3 runs 15 residues. The V gene's germline CDR1 is LGHNA and CDR2 YNFKEQ. V was pared by 0 bases and J by 0 bases, with 6 bases between. The CDR3 here is CASSQDYNSGNTIYF. Here the CDR3 DNA reads TGTGCCAGCAGCCAAGATTACAACTCTGGAAACACCATATATTTT.

The J gene is TRBJ2-5, the V gene TRBV7-9; TRBD2 aligns across 9 bases. This CDR3 has 13 amino acids. V dropped 5 bases and J dropped 5; count of bases not matched to a gene: 3. The V gene's germline CDR1 is SEHNR and CDR2 FQNEAQ (reference sequence). Written as DNA, the CDR3 is TGTGCCAGCAGCCCGGGACTAGCTGAGACCCAGTACTTC. It yields the protein CASSPGLAETQYF.

This chain links TRBV19 with TRBJ2-1; possible D gene TRBD2, 6 bases. The germline gives CDR1 LNHDA, CDR2 SQIVND (reference sequence). V was clipped by 4 bases and J by 1 base, with 14 bases between them. CDR3 length: 16 residues. The DNA for the CDR3 is TGTGCCAGTAGTAAGGCGGGCGGGAAATCCTACAATGAGCAGTTCTTC. Residues: CASSKAGGKSYNEQFF.

The rearrangement links TRBV19 to TRBJ2-5, with D possibly being TRBD1 (5 bases). The CDR3 covers 15 residues. Trimming left V 3 bases short and J 1 base short, with 12 bases between. The germline V gene encodes CDR1 LNHDA and CDR2 SQIVND (reference sequence). Here the CDR3 DNA reads TGTGCCAGTAGTATGGTTCCCAGGGCCCAAGAGACCCAGTACTTC. As protein: CASSMVPRAQETQYF.

The V and J genes are TRBV7-3 and TRBJ2-3, with TRBD1 as a possible D gene (6 bases). This CDR3 has 14 residues. Germline V gene data show CDR1 as SGHTA and CDR2 as FQGTGA. V was cut by 3 bases and J by 4 bases, with 11 bases left in between. The CDR3 sequence is CASSLGARPDTQYF. CDR3 bases: TGTGCCAGCAGCTTGGGGGCGCGCCCAGATACGCAGTATTTT.

The chain couples TRBV6-6 to TRBJ1-1; D perhaps matches TRBD1 (5 bases). Trimming took off 6 bases at V and 3 bases at J, with 11 bases between the two ends. Germline V gives CDR1 MNHNY, CDR2 SVGAGI (reference sequence). The length of the CDR3 is 13 residues. This chain's CDR3 is CASSQSRDTEAFF. CDR3 nucleotide sequence: TGTGCCAGCAGCCAAAGCAGGGACACTGAAGCTTTCTTT.